The clone carrying this T cell receptor (beta chain) was seen a handful of times. The target antigen is unknown. PCR used 60 Vbeta primers and 13 Jbeta primers. The repertoire was sequenced with immunoSEQ multiplex PCR; TCRdb's copy has only in-frame clones and lacks some. The sample lists 100,000 to 150,000 clones, approximately 80% occurring once. This specimen belongs to a study of cytomegalovirus exposure and HLA in healthy donors. Study findings and constraints: Researchers reported from a later analysis that most CMV-associated TCR beta chains appeared HLA-restricted. Some TCR beta chains (roughly 160 of them) were listed as cytomegalovirus-associated. Association of a missense DCLRE1C variant with TCR beta V- and J-gene trimming was reported in a later analysis.

Germline V gene data show CDR1 as MNHEY and CDR2 as SVGAGI. V was trimmed by 8 bases and J by 7 bases, leaving 15 bases between them. The length of the CDR3 is 12 residues. When sampled, the donors appeared nominally healthy, though they likely had unrecorded immune exposures. The sequence was collected from a female donor in good health and CMV-seropositive. Sequencing used PBMCs. This chain connects TRBV6-5 to TRBJ2-7; D is perhaps TRBD1 (6 bases). CDR3 sequence reads: CASVTGTGEQYF. CDR3 DNA: TGTGCCAGCGTAACAGGGACGGGAGAGCAGTACTTC.